Each of the 18 T cell receptor beta chains below was sequenced from the same sample in a study of shared clonotypes between healthy human individuals. Naivety among CD8 cells was defined by CD45RO negativity and positive CCR7 selection, thereby excluding terminally differentiated effector memory CD45RA+ cells. Libraries were prepared by immunoSEQ multiplex PCR; TCRdb keeps only in-frame clonotypes and omits some of them. The top ten clones hold under 0.3% of a sample with under 1 million clones, around 96% of them seen once. Sample: naive CD8+ T cells sorted from blood. The origin of the receptors is a man aged 30 to 45 in good health.

This chain uses TRBV29-1 with TRBJ2-2, with D possibly TRBD1 on 5 matching bases. V lost 3 bases and J lost 1, with 9 bases in between. This CDR3 has 14 residues. CDR1 is SQVTM and CDR2 is ANQGSEA in the germline V gene. The CDR3 region has the DNA TGCAGCGTTGACGCGACAGAGAACACCGGGGAGCTGTTTTTT. This codes for CSVDATENTGELFF.

The CDR3 is CSVLSDITNTGELFF. The CDR3 DNA sequence: TGCAGCGTCCTCTCCGACATTACGAACACCGGGGAGCTGTTTTTT. The chain is built from TRBV29-1 and TRBJ2-2; the D is unclear. V was cut by 6 bases and J by 0 bases, with 14 bases left in between. This CDR3 is 15 amino acids long. The germline gives CDR1 SQVTM, CDR2 ANQGSEA.

This chain links TRBV5-4 with TRBJ1-1; D uncertain. Trimming left V 3 bases short and J 1 base short, with 10 bases between. Germline V gives CDR1 SGHNT, CDR2 YYREEE (reference sequence). CDR3 length: 14 amino acids. CDR3: CASSYFGGNTEAFF. The CDR3 coding sequence is TGTGCCAGCAGCTACTTTGGTGGGAACACTGAAGCTTTCTTT.

The gene calls are TRBV28 and TRBJ2-3; the match to TRBD2 covers 11 bases. Germline loops: CDR1 MDHEN, CDR2 SYDVKM. The CDR3 is 17 residues long. V lost 5 bases to trimming and J lost 5 bases; unmatched junction nucleotides: 12. The CDR3 reads CASSPETTSGMVDTQYF. DNA of the CDR3: TGTGCCAGCAGTCCAGAGACGACTAGCGGGATGGTAGATACGCAGTATTTT. Full variable domain (remainder filled in from reference TRBV28 and TRBJ2-3): DVKVTQSSRYLVKRTGEKVFLECVQDMDHENMFWYRQDPGLGLRLIYFSYDVKMKEKGDIPEGYSVSREKKERFSLILESASTNQTSMYLCASSPETTSGMVDTQYFGPGTRLTVL.

The J gene is TRBJ1-1, the V gene TRBV10-2; no definite D call. Germline V gene lookup returns CDR1 WSHSY and CDR2 SAAADI. The V end was cut by 8 bases, the J end by 1 base, with 14 bases between. The length of the CDR3 is 14 residues. CDR3 region: CASRAGGRNTEAFF. CDR3 nucleotides: TGCGCCAGCCGTGCGGGAGGAAGGAACACTGAAGCTTTCTTT.

The chain uses TRBV7-9 and TRBJ2-7; TRBD2 aligns across 10 bases. The CDR3 has 16 residues. Trimming took 1 base from V and 4 from J; bases not matched to a gene: 7. Germline V gene sequence: CDR1 SEHNR, CDR2 FQNEAQ (reference sequence). CDR3 in amino acids: CASSLDPSGRWYEQYF. As DNA, the CDR3 is TGTGCCAGCAGCTTAGATCCTAGCGGGAGATGGTACGAGCAGTACTTC.

The chain is built from TRBV5-6 and TRBJ2-1; 8 nucleotides match TRBD2. The germline V gene encodes CDR1 SGHDT and CDR2 YYEEEE. V lost 4 bases and J lost 1; bases outside the gene matches: 13. The CDR3 sequence is 18 residues long. The CDR3 protein is CASSPLPGTSRSYNEQFF. In DNA, the CDR3 is TGTGCCAGCAGCCCCCTGCCCGGGACTAGTCGTTCCTACAATGAGCAGTTCTTC.

The rearrangement uses TRBV11-1 and TRBJ2-5; D is unresolved. CDR1 and CDR2 (germline): SGHAT, FQDESV (reference sequence). The CDR3 is made up of 13 amino acids. Trimming took 5 bases from V and 0 from J, leaving 7 bases between them. CDR3 nucleotide sequence: TGTGCCAGCAGCCACGTGTACCAAGAGACCCAGTACTTC. Translating it yields CASSHVYQETQYF.

This clone has just a few counts. V gene TRBV6-4 combines with J gene TRBJ2-7; tentatively, D is TRBD1 (5 bases). CDR3 length: 18 amino acids. Trimming cost V 0 bases and J 2 bases, with 20 bases left between them. Germline assignment: CDR1 MRHNA and CDR2 SNTAGT. The CDR3 region is CASSDSPWGSYQAYEQYF. CDR3 DNA: TGTGCCAGCAGTGACTCCCCTTGGGGCAGCTATCAGGCCTACGAGCAGTACTTC.

The V gene is TRBV2, the J gene TRBJ2-7; 8 bases fit TRBD2. The length of the CDR3 is 15 residues. Unmatched junction bases numbered 5, after V lost 4 bases and J lost 0 bases. The germline gives CDR1 SNHLY, CDR2 FYNNEI. CDR3 in amino acids: CASSGGSGASYEQYF. CDR3 DNA sequence: TGTGCCAGCAGTGGGGGTAGCGGGGCCTCCTACGAGCAGTACTTC.

There are a few counts of this clone. V usage is TRBV2 and J usage is TRBJ1-4; D not resolved. The germline CDR1 and CDR2 sequences are SNHLY and FYNNEI. The ends were cut back, 4 bases at V and 5 bases at J, with 11 bases in the middle. This CDR3 comprises 14 residues. CDR3 DNA: TGTGCCAGCAGTGTGGGAGCGAACAATGAAAAACTGTTTTTT. Translated, it gives CASSVGANNEKLFF.

This clone was recorded only once. The V gene is TRBV29-1, the J gene TRBJ2-1; 14 nucleotides align to TRBD2. J gave up 7 bases and V 7 bases, and 6 bases lay outside the gene matches. CDR1 and CDR2 from the germline V gene are SQVTM and ANQGSEA. This CDR3 is built from 14 residues. The CDR3 nucleotides are TGCAGCGGCCGACTAGCGGGAGGGGGGAATGAGCAGTTCTTC. Translating gives CSGRLAGGGNEQFF.

V is TRBV27 and J is TRBJ2-6; 9 nucleotides match TRBD2. Germline values: CDR1 MNHEY, CDR2 SMNVEV (reference sequence). Losses at the gene ends were 6 bases for V and 0 bases for J; bases not matched to a gene: 3. The CDR3 runs to 16 residues. CDR3 coding DNA: TGTGCCAGCAGGCTAGCGGGAAGCTCTGGGGCCAACGTCCTGACTTTC. The encoded protein is CASRLAGSSGANVLTF.

The chain combines TRBV11-2 with TRBJ2-2, with a tentative D call TRBD1 (5 bases). There are 15 residues in the CDR3. CDR1 SGHAT and CDR2 FQNNGV come from the germline V gene. The V and J ends lost 4 bases and 2 bases respectively, with 11 bases between them. The CDR3 coding sequence is TGTGCCAGCAGCTCCTACAGGTTCAACACCGGGGAGCTGTTTTTT. Translating gives CASSSYRFNTGELFF.

This chain uses TRBV5-1 with TRBJ2-2; TRBD2 matches at 9 bases. Germline V gene lookup returns CDR1 SGHRS and CDR2 YFSETQ. Trimming cost V 2 bases and J 5 bases; bases outside gene matches: 22. The CDR3 is 21 amino acids. In DNA, the CDR3 is TGCGCCAGCAGCTTAAGGGGGCGCGCCCCTCCTGCTAGCGGGAAAACCGGGGAGCTGTTTTTT. It specifies CASSLRGRAPPASGKTGELFF.

A remark on this clone: Sequence at one end of the junction differs from germline and may be a read error. The genes are TRBV2 and TRBJ1-4, with a possible D match to TRBD1 (6 bases). Germline CDR1 SNHLY, CDR2 FYNNEI. The CDR3 has 15 amino acids. CDR3 DNA: TGTGCCAGCAGCGAAGGGGGGAGTTGGGATGAAAAACTGTTTTTT. This gives the protein CASSEGGSWDEKLFF. The entire variable domain, with the rest obtained from reference TRBV2 and TRBJ1-4, is as follows: EPEVTQTPSHQVTQMGQEVILRCVPISNHLYFYWYRQILGQKVEFLVSFYNNEISEKSEIFDDQFSVERPDGSNFTLKIRSTKLEDSAMYFCASSEGGSWDEKLFFGSGTQLSVL.

The chain combines TRBV19 with TRBJ2-7; the D gene is possibly TRBD2 (5 bases). Trimming pared 2 bases from V and 0 bases from J, leaving 8 bases between. Germline lookup yields CDR1 LNHDA and CDR2 SQIVND (reference sequence). The CDR3 length is 14 residues. The CDR3 loop reads CASSIFGNSYEQYF. CDR3 sequence (DNA): TGTGCCAGTAGTATATTCGGGAACTCCTACGAGCAGTACTTC. The variable domain in full, with the rest retrieved from reference TRBV19 and TRBJ2-7, is DGGITQSPKYLFRKEGQNVTLSCEQNLNHDAMYWYRQDPGQGLRLIYYSQIVNDFQKGDIAEGYSVSREKKESFPLTVTSAQKNPTAFYLCASSIFGNSYEQYFGPGTRLTVT.

This clone is a singleton in its sample. The chain joins TRBV10-2 to TRBJ2-1, with TRBD2 identical over 13 bases. This CDR3 is 19 amino acids long. The V gene end was trimmed by 3 bases and the J gene end by 1 base; junction bases not matched to a gene: 9. The germline CDR1 and CDR2 sequences are WSHSY and SAAADI. The chain's CDR3 is CASSEPGLAGKRSYNEQFF. CDR3 DNA: TGCGCCAGCAGTGAACCGGGACTAGCGGGAAAAAGATCCTACAATGAGCAGTTCTTC.